This T cell receptor beta chain was recorded in a study of blood T cell repertoires in COVID-19. Study-level information: The analysed material was cDNA or gDNA that came from T cells, B-cell-depleted T cells, or PBMCs.

V was shortened by 0 bases and J by 11 bases, with 11 bases between the two germline ends. The length of the CDR3 is 13 residues. Looked up from germline, CDR1 is LGHDT and CDR2 is YNNKEL (reference sequence). Assignment of participants to cohorts was predicated upon participant-reported clinical history. In the 2 weeks before study entry, exposed participants met a COVID-19 case, which was PCR-confirmed or clinician-diagnosed. Authors' methods: Amplifying reference gene primers gave estimates of nucleated cell counts. Clones were read by immunoSEQ multiplex PCR, and TCRdb kept only the in-frame ones, dropping some. V and J calls plus clone size are reproduced from that table; the DNA served to infer D and trimming. The top ten hold approximately 1% of the sample, which has about 350,000 clones, 88% seen once.

The source is a woman aged 25 to 45 who had been exposed to COVID-19. The specimen sequenced was PBMCs or T cells enriched from blood (not recorded which). V is TRBV3-1 (or the pseudogene TRBV3-2) and J is TRBJ2-1; D is possibly TRBD1 (6 bases). CDR3 residues: CASSQDFGTQQFF. CDR3 nucleotide sequence: TGTGCCAGCAGCCAAGATTTCGGGACACAGCAGTTCTTC.